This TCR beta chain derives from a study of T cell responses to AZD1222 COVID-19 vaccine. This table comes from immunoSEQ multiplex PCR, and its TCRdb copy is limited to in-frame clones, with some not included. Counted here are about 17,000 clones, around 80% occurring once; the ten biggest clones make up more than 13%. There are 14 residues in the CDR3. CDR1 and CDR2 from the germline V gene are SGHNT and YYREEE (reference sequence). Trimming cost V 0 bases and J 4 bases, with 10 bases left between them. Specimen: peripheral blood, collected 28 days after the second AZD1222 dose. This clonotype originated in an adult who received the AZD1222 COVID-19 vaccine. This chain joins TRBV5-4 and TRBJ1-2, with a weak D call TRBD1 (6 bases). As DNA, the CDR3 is TGTGCCAGCAGCTTGGCAGGACAGCCCTATGGCTACACCTTC. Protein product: CASSLAGQPYGYTF.